This T cell receptor (beta chain) was sequenced for a study of OX40 agonist ivuxolimab in advanced cancers. Libraries were prepared by immunoSEQ multiplex PCR; TCRdb keeps only in-frame clonotypes and omits some of them. The sample lists roughly 38,000 clones, around nine tenths occurring once. The V gene's germline CDR1 is SEHNR and CDR2 FQNEAQ (reference sequence). The CDR3 has 13 amino acids. V was pared by 1 base and J by 4 bases, with 5 bases between. Sequenced material: CD4+ or CD8+ T cells sorted from blood, taken in a trial of the OX40 agonist ivuxolimab. The J gene is TRBJ1-5, the V gene TRBV7-9, with D unclear. This TCR derives from an adult with an advanced solid tumor such as melanoma, head and neck, liver or kidney cancer. The CDR3 sequence is CASSLDRNQPQHF. The DNA of the CDR3 is TGTGCCAGCAGCTTAGACAGAAATCAGCCCCAGCATTTT.